The source of this T cell receptor beta chain is a study of patients and donors after allogeneic stem cell transplantation. MiXCR was run by TCRdb on the RT-PCR reads, yielding one entry per CDR3 protein. The profile covers about 57,000 distinct CDR3 sequences, with 13% appearing a single time and roughly a third taken by the ten largest. In germline, CDR1 is LGHNA, CDR2 YNFKEQ. The CDR3 spans 11 residues. Between the trimmed V and J ends, which lost 8 bases and 6 bases, there was a span of 9 bases. A few counts support this clonotype. Material: blood, either unsorted or a sorted T cell fraction (not recorded which). The receptor comes from a human donor who was either an allogeneic HSCT recipient or a stem cell or donor lymphocyte infusion donor (not recorded which). It is not recorded whose cells these are; they may come from a transplant donor. This chain uses TRBV4-2 with TRBJ2-3; D is unresolved. In DNA, the CDR3 is TGTGCCAGCGCTTATTTGGATACGCAGTATTTT. Protein sequence: CASAYLDTQYF.